The TCR beta chain under discussion was sequenced for a study of breast tumors, draining lymph nodes, adjacent tissues. This clonotype was picked up many times. Its antigen remains unidentified. The study's findings and limits: The lymph node origin of tumor T cells was framed as consistent with a hypothesis, not demonstrated. Compared with basal-like, luminal-like tumors shared significantly more repertoire with nontumor tissue. Compared with lymph nodes, tumors were less diverse; compared with nontumor tissue, more. Findings are consistent with lymph node origin and intratumoral expansion of most tumor T cells.

Axillary draining lymph nodes of breast cancer patients supplied the node samples. MiXCR, run by TCRdb on the multiplex PCR reads, gives a single entry per CDR3 protein. The sample has fewer than 140,000 distinct CDR3 sequences, more than 25% seen once. Germline CDR1 is SGHVS and CDR2 is FQNEAQ. The CDR3 has 13 amino acids. The germline V and J ends were trimmed by 3 bases and 9 bases, with 12 bases remaining between them. The chain combines TRBV7-8 with TRBJ2-1; no firm D call. This receptor was identified in a female donor with breast cancer. Some clones in this sample may be carry-over from other donors' samples. Sequenced sample: axillary lymph node tissue. The CDR3 DNA reads TGTGCCAGCAGCTTCGGCGGAAAACGTGAGCAGTTCTTC. Protein: CASSFGGKREQFF.